This T cell receptor (beta chain) was sequenced for a study of CD8+CD57+ T cells in acquired aplastic anemia. Across the whole study: Sorting CD4+ and CD8+ cells gave DNA averaging about 3.3 ug. Overall study results and limits: Researchers reported that CD8+ Simpson's diversity was not significantly different in patients versus controls. Comparison of patients with controls identified 25 to 30 shared CD8+ CDR3 sequences.

Genomic DNA, the template, was used for profiling of the TCR beta VDJ and CDR3. TCRdb ran MiXCR on the reads and lists one entry per CDR3 protein. The sample has about 400,000 distinct CDR3 sequences, 65% to 80% seen once. This clonotype was detected many times. Its antigen is unknown. CDR3 length: 17 residues. Trimming pared 0 bases from V and 5 bases from J, leaving 19 bases between. The germline gives CDR1 LGHNA, CDR2 YSLEER. This TCR came from a human donor in good health, serving as a control. Input material: sorted CD4+, CD8+, or CD8+CD57+ T cells (not recorded which) from PBMCs. This chain joins TRBV4-3 and TRBJ1-2; possibly TRBD1 for D (5 bases). As DNA, the CDR3 is TGCGCCAGCAGCCAAGATCAGGGCGCGGTGGGGCCATATGGCTACACCTTC. The encoded protein is CASSQDQGAVGPYGYTF.